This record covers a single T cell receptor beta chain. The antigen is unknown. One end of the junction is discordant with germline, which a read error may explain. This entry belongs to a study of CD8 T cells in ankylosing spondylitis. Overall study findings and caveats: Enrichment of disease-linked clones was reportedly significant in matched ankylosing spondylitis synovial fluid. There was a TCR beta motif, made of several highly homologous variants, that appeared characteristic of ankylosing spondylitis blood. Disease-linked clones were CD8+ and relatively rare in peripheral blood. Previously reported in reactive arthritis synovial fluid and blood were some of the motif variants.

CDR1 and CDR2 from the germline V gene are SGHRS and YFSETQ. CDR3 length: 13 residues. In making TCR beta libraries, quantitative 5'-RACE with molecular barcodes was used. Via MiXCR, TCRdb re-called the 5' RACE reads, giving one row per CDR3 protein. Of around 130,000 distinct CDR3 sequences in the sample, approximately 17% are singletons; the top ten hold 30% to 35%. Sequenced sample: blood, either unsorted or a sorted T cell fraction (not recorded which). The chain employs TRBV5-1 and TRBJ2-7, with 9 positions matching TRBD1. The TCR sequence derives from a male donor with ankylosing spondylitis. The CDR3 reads CASSWDRAYEQYF. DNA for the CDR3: TGTGCCAGCAGCTGGGACAGGGCCTACGAGCAGTACTTC.